This T cell receptor beta chain is drawn from a study of blood T cell repertoires in COVID-19. As for the study in general: There were acute and convalescent COVID-19 samples, and they came from the United States, Italy and Spain. From T cells, B-cell-depleted T cells, or PBMCs came the material, which was cDNA or gDNA.

In the original workflow: Reference gene primers were amplified, and this amplification served to estimate nucleated cell counts. TCRdb keeps only in-frame clones here, not all; method: immunoSEQ multiplex PCR. Clone size and V and J calls were adopted from that table, with D and trimming inferred from the DNA. The table shows 56,000 or so clones, with over 75% occurring only once. V gave up 5 bases and J gave up 4 bases; unmatched junction bases: 4. The CDR3 runs to 14 residues. Germline-derived CDR1 and CDR2 are MNHEY and SVGAGI. This clonotype was obtained from a human donor in a cohort sampled during active COVID-19. This chain links TRBV6-5 with TRBJ1-3; TRBD1 agrees at 8 bases. What was sequenced was peripheral blood. CDR3 DNA: TGTGCCAGCAGTCGGACAGGGACAGGAAACACCATATATTTT. Translating gives CASSRTGTGNTIYF.